These T cell receptor beta chains were read from a single sample in a study of blood T cell repertoires in COVID-19. Data came from immunoSEQ multiplex PCR; TCRdb stores just in-frame clones and leaves some out. The sample has hundreds of thousands of clones; 70% to 90% are singletons. The sequencing input was peripheral blood. The receptors originated from a man between 35 and 55 years old with acute or convalescent COVID-19. Each CDR3 is given with its conserved first and last residue. A D gene is named only where the DNA matches it firmly. A row's size may be missing; if present it is once, few, many or a size class.

clone_size	v_call	d_call	j_call	cdr3_aa	cdr3_nt
NA	TRBV7-9	TRBD2	TRBJ2-1	CASSWPGLAGEGNEQFF	TGTGCCAGCAGCTGGCCGGGACTAGCGGGAGAAGGGAATGAGCAGTTCTTC
NA	TRBV18	NA	TRBJ1-1	CASSPAGTEAFF	TGTGCCAGCTCACCCGCGGGCACTGAAGCTTTCTTT
few	TRBV5-1	TRBD2	TRBJ2-1	CASSSPGLAGVSSYNEQFF	TGCGCCAGCAGCTCACCGGGACTAGCGGGAGTCAGCTCCTACAATGAGCAGTTCTTC
NA	TRBV29-1	TRBD1	TRBJ1-1	CSVEVLDRDWTEAFF	TGCAGCGTTGAAGTTCTGGACAGGGATTGGACTGAAGCTTTCTTT
NA	TRBV6-4	NA	TRBJ2-1	CASALANEQFF	TGTGCCAGCGCGCTAGCGAATGAGCAGTTCTTC
NA	TRBV7-2	TRBD2	TRBJ2-4	CASSPGLAGTKNIQYF	TGTGCCAGCAGCCCCGGACTAGCGGGCACCAAAAACATTCAGTACTTC
NA	TRBV2	TRBD2	TRBJ2-3	CASSLSSGGITDTQYF	TGTGCCAGCAGTTTATCCTCGGGAGGTATCACAGATACGCAGTATTTT
once	TRBV5-1	NA	TRBJ1-4	CASSSWPGEKLFF	TGCGCCAGCAGCTCCTGGCCTGGTGAAAAACTGTTTTTT
NA	TRBV6-1	NA	TRBJ1-1	CASSDLRTGLTEAFF	TGTGCCAGCAGTGATCTAAGAACAGGGTTGACTGAAGCTTTCTTT
NA	TRBV27	NA	TRBJ2-7	CASSFNYEQYF	TGTGCCAGCAGTTTTAACTACGAGCAGTACTTC
once	TRBV25-1	NA	TRBJ2-3	CASSPGGGREKDTQYF	TGTGCCAGCAGCCCGGGGGGCGGCAGGGAGAAAGATACGCAGTATTTT
NA	TRBV6-5	NA	TRBJ1-1	CASSYQGLGDTEAFF	TGTGCCAGCAGTTATCAGGGGCTGGGGGACACTGAAGCTTTCTTT
NA	TRBV10-3	TRBD2	TRBJ2-3	CAISAGTSGSMTDTQYF	TGTGCCATCAGTGCCGGGACTAGCGGGAGTATGACAGATACGCAGTATTTT
NA	TRBV9	TRBD1	TRBJ1-2	CASSAVGTGDGYTF	TGTGCCAGCAGCGCAGTAGGGACAGGGGATGGCTACACCTTC
NA	TRBV13	TRBD1	TRBJ2-3	CASSFRGQRSTDTQYF	TGTGCCAGCAGCTTCAGGGGACAGCGGAGCACAGATACGCAGTATTTT
NA	TRBV7-2	NA	TRBJ1-3	CASSPQGPGNTIYF	TGTGCCAGCAGTCCACAGGGCCCTGGAAACACCATATATTTT
NA	TRBV19	TRBD1	TRBJ1-5	CASSMGDRINQPQHF	TGTGCCAGTAGTATGGGGGACAGGATAAATCAGCCCCAGCATTTT
NA	TRBV2	NA	TRBJ2-7	CASRSTQFPQVEQYF	TGTGCCAGCAGGTCGACCCAATTCCCACAGGTGGAGCAGTACTTC
NA	TRBV28	NA	TRBJ1-5	CASTIGQGLGYKQPQHF	TGTGCCAGCACCATAGGGCAGGGACTGGGCTATAAGCAGCCCCAGCATTTT
NA	TRBV2	NA	TRBJ1-1	CASSPPRGSHGLTEAFF	TGTGCCAGCAGTCCGCCCAGAGGGTCGCACGGGCTGACTGAAGCTTTCTTT
NA	TRBV5-1	NA	TRBJ2-6	CASSLLTGTDGANVLTF	TGCGCCAGCAGCTTGTTGACAGGGACTGATGGGGCCAACGTCCTGACTTTC
NA	TRBV9	NA	TRBJ2-3	CASSVAGTWMQYF	TGTGCCAGCAGCGTTGCCGGGACATGGATGCAGTATTTT
NA	TRBV24-1	TRBD1	TRBJ2-3	CATSDLFRENRGLIIFTDTQYF	TGTGCCACCAGTGATTTATTCCGGGAGAACAGGGGGTTAATAATCTTCACAGATACGCAGTATTTT
NA	TRBV30	TRBD2	TRBJ2-1	CAWSVLGLAGGQPYNEQFF	TGTGCCTGGAGTGTACTTGGGCTAGCGGGAGGACAACCCTACAATGAGCAGTTCTTC
NA	TRBV10-2	TRBD1	TRBJ1-5	CASSWDREGYSNQPQHF	TGCGCCAGCAGTTGGGACAGGGAAGGGTATAGCAATCAGCCCCAGCATTTT
NA	TRBV24-1	NA	TRBJ2-1	CATSDLGLGLSQSYNEQFF	TGTGCCACCAGTGATTTGGGGTTGGGACTGAGCCAATCCTACAATGAGCAGTTCTTC
NA	TRBV9	TRBD2	TRBJ2-3	CASSVEMGGRPTDTQYF	TGTGCCAGCAGCGTAGAGATGGGCGGGAGGCCAACAGATACGCAGTATTTT
many	TRBV7-9	NA	TRBJ1-1	CASSIQGGRPTEAFF	TGTGCCAGCAGCATCCAGGGTGGTAGACCCACTGAAGCTTTCTTT
NA	TRBV18	TRBD1	TRBJ2-2	CASAPPGQGATGELFF	TGTGCCAGCGCCCCTCCGGGACAGGGGGCAACCGGGGAGCTGTTTTTT